This T cell receptor (beta chain) emerged from a study of shared clonotypes between healthy human individuals. This clone has a single count. The germline CDR1 and CDR2 sequences are MNHEY and SMNVEV (reference sequence). This CDR3 has 13 amino acids. The V end was cut by 3 bases, the J end by 8 bases, with 13 bases between. Every donor was a Caucasian adult from Nashville, Tennessee. Clones were sequenced by immunoSEQ multiplex PCR, and TCRdb holds only the in-frame ones, with some missing. This sample has some 1.5 million clones, with roughly 96% found just once. Sequencing was done on a sample of naive CD4+ T cells sorted from blood. Subset given: CD45RA+ positively selected. This clonotype was obtained from a man aged 30 to 39 in good health. This chain connects TRBV27 to TRBJ1-2, with D tentatively TRBD1 (6 bases). Here the CDR3 DNA reads TGTGCCAGCAGTTTGCAGGGGTTCGGGGGCTACACCTTC. This sequence encodes CASSLQGFGGYTF.